The source of this TCR beta chain is a study of patients and donors after allogeneic stem cell transplantation. This clonotype was counted between two and nine times. Using its own MiXCR run on the RT-PCR reads, TCRdb lists one record per CDR3 protein. The sample holds about a million distinct CDR3 sequences; under 20% are singletons and the top ten take approximately 5.9%. V was trimmed by 2 bases and J by 6 bases, leaving 16 bases between them. Germline V gene lookup returns CDR1 SSHAT and CDR2 FNYEAQ (reference sequence). CDR3 length: 15 amino acids. This TCR was sampled from a human donor who was either an allogeneic HSCT recipient or a stem cell or donor lymphocyte infusion donor (not recorded which). It is not recorded whose cells these are; they may come from a transplant donor. The specimen was blood, either unsorted or a sorted T cell fraction (not recorded which). V is TRBV7-7 and J is TRBJ1-2; no firm D call. The CDR3, as DNA: TGTGCCAGCAGCTTATCGGTGACTCCGGCCCATGGCTACACCTTC. Translating gives CASSLSVTPAHGYTF.